This entry concerns a single TCR beta chain. Its antigen is undetermined. This sample is part of a study of CD8+CD57+ T cells in acquired aplastic anemia. Study information: Sorted CD4+ and CD8+ cells yielded DNA averaging around 3.2 ug. Regarding the study as a whole: The CD8+ Simpson's diversity of patients and controls was not significantly different.

An expansion of CD8+CD57+ cells by flow cytometry had been shown in patients chosen for sequencing. Patients had received no therapy at the time of blood sampling. The CDR3 contains 18 residues. Germline lookup yields CDR1 SEHNR and CDR2 FQNEAQ (reference sequence). V was clipped by 5 bases and J by 4 bases; unmatched bases: 15. Genomic DNA served as template for TCR beta VDJ and CDR3 profiling. TCRdb re-called the reads with MiXCR, one entry per CDR3 protein. The repertoire includes 200,000 to 300,000 distinct CDR3 sequences, 82% of them detected once, and about two fifths sits in the top ten. This receptor was obtained from a human donor with aplastic anemia. The J gene is TRBJ2-5, the V gene TRBV7-9; 11 bases are a match to TRBD2. The specimen was sorted CD4+, CD8+, or CD8+CD57+ T cells (not recorded which) from PBMCs. The CDR3 nucleotides are TGTGCCAGCAGCCATCCTATGACTAGCGGGACTTGGGGAGAGACCCAGTACTTC. Translation: CASSHPMTSGTWGETQYF.